This T cell receptor (beta chain) came from a study of CD8 T cells in ankylosing spondylitis. Study observations and caveats: Existing reports had already noted some motif variants in reactive arthritis synovial fluid and blood. A TCR beta motif of under 10 highly homologous variants seemed to mark ankylosing spondylitis blood.

MiXCR, run by TCRdb on the 5' RACE reads, gives a single entry per CDR3 protein. The sample includes approximately 300,000 distinct CDR3 sequences, roughly 8% seen only once; the top ten take roughly 15%. A remark on this clonotype: The target antigen is unknown.

Deletions cut 0 bases from V and 4 bases from J, with 9 bases between. CDR3 length equals 15 residues. CDR1 is SGHAT and CDR2 is FQNNGV in the germline V gene. The sequencing sample was made of blood, either unsorted or a sorted T cell fraction (not recorded which). The chain joins TRBV11-2 to TRBJ2-2; maybe TRBD1 (6 bases). This receptor was obtained from a male donor with ankylosing spondylitis. Written as DNA, the CDR3 is TGTGCCAGCAGCTTAGAGGGGGCTGGCACCGGGGAGCTGTTTTTT. It translates to CASSLEGAGTGELFF.